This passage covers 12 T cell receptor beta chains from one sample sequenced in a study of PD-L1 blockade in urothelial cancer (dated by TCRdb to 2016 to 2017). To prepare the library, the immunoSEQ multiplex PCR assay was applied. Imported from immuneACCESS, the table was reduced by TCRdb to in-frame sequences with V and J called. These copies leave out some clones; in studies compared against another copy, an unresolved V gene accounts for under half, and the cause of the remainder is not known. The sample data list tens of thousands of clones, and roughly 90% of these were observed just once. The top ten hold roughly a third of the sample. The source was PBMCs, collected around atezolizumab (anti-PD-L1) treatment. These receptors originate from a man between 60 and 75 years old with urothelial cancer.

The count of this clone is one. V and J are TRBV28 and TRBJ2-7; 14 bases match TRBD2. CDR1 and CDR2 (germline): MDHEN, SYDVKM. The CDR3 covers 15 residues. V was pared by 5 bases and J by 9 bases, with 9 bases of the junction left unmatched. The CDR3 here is CASSPGTSGGRWQYF. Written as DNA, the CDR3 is TGTGCCAGCAGTCCCGGGACTAGCGGGGGAAGATGGCAGTACTTC.

CDR3 region: CATDPGQVSGANVLTF. CDR3 in DNA: TGTGCCACCGACCCGGGACAGGTCTCTGGGGCCAACGTCCTGACTTTC. The genes are TRBV10-3 and TRBJ2-6; 8 nucleotides agree with TRBD1. CDR1 and CDR2 from the germline V gene are ENHRY and SYGVKD. The CDR3 length is 16 residues. The J segment lost 0 bases and the V segment lost 10 bases, leaving 8 bases of the junction unmatched.

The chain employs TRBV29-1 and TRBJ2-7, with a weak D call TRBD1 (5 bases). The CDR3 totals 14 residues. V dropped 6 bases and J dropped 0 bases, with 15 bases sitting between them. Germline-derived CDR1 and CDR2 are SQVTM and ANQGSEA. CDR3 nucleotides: TGCAGCGTGAGACCGACAGAGAGCTCCTACGAGCAGTACTTC. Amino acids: CSVRPTESSYEQYF.

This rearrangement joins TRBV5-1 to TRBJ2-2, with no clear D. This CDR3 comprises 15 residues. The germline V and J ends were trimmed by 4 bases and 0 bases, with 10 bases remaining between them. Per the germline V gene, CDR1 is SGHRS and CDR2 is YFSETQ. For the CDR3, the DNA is TGCGCCAGCAGCCCCGGAGAGCCGAACACCGGGGAGCTGTTTTTT. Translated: CASSPGEPNTGELFF.

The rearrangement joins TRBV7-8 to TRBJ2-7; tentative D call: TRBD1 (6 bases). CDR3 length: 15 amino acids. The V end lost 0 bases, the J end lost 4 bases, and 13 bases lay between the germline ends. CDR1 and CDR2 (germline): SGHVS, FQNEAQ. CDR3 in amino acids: CASSLAAGEGYEQYF. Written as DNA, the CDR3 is TGTGCCAGCAGCTTAGCTGCAGGGGAAGGGTACGAGCAGTACTTC.

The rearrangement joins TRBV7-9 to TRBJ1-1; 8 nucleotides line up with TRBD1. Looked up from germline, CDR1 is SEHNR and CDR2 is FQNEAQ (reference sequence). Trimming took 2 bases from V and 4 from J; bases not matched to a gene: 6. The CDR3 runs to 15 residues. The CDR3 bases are TGTGCCAGCAGCTTACTGACAGGGGCTAGCACTGAAGCTTTCTTT. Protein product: CASSLLTGASTEAFF.

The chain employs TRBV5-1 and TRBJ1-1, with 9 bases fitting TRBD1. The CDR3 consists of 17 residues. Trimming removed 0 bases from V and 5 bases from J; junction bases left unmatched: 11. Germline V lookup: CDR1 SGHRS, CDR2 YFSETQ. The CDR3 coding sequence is TGCGCCAGCAGCTTGGCAAGGACAGGGGAGGTTTGGACTGAAGCTTTCTTT. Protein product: CASSLARTGEVWTEAFF.

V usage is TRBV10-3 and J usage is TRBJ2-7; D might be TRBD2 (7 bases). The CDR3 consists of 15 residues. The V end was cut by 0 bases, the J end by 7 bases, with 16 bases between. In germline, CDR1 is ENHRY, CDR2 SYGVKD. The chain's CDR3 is CAISESGGGAREQYF. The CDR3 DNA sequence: TGTGCCATCAGTGAGTCTGGTGGGGGGGCGAGGGAGCAGTACTTC.

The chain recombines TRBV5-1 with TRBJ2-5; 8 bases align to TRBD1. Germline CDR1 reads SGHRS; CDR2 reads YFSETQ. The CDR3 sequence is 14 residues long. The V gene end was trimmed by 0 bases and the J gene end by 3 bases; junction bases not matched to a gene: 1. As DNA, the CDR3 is TGCGCCAGCAGCTTGGGACAGGGGAAAGAGACCCAGTACTTC. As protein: CASSLGQGKETQYF.

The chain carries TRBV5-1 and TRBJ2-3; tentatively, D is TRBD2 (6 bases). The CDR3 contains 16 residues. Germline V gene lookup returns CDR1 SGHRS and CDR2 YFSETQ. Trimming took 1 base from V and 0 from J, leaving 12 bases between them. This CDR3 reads CASSLSGRPSTDTQYF. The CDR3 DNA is TGCGCCAGCAGCTTGTCAGGGAGGCCTAGCACAGATACGCAGTATTTT. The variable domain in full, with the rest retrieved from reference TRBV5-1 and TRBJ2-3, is KAGVTQTPRYLIKTRGQQVTLSCSPISGHRSVSWYQQTPGQGLQFLFEYFSETQRNKGNFPGRFSGRQFSNSRSEMNVSTLELGDSALYLCASSLSGRPSTDTQYFGPGTRLTVL.

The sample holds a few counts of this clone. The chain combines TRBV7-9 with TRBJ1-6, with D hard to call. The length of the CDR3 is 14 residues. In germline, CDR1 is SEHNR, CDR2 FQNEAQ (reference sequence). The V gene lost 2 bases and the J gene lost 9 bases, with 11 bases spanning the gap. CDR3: CASSLSPEGSPLHF. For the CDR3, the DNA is TGTGCCAGCAGCTTAAGCCCCGAGGGTTCACCCCTCCACTTT.

The CDR3 DNA is TGTGCCACAGCGGGAGGGAGCACTGAAGCTTTCTTT. Translating gives CATAGGSTEAFF. The chain uses TRBV6-6 and TRBJ1-1, with D uncertain. The length of the CDR3 is 12 residues. Trimming removed 10 bases from V and 4 bases from J, with 13 bases in between. Germline V lookup: CDR1 MNHNY, CDR2 SVGAGI (reference sequence).